This T cell receptor (beta chain) was observed in a study of control samples from healthy donors and cancer patients (TCRdb year 2020). On this clone itself: This receptor's antigen is unknown. No much larger clonotype is one base removed from it; base qualities were not supplied.

For CDR1 and CDR2, the germline V gene lists SGHTA and FQGNSA. From the cysteine through the phenylalanine, the CDR3 covers 13 amino acids. This entry keeps only the CDR3 DNA: 39 bases, framed from base 1. Relative to germline, V is 2 bases shorter and J is 4 bases shorter, with 6 bases between their ends. The library was generated by the immunoSEQ multiplex PCR assay. Held by TCRdb, this immuneACCESS table contains in-frame sequences only and omits some clones. Under half of the omission traces to an unresolved V gene where checked; the cause of the rest is unknown. In this sample the table shows over 100,000 clones, approximately 92% of which occur a single time. The ten most abundant clones make up 2.1% of the sample.

The material sequenced was blood. The chain joins TRBV7-2 to TRBJ1-5, with TRBD1 perhaps the D gene, on 5 matching bases. This TCR came from a woman between 45 and 65 years old in good health. CDR3 sequence: CASSLQGNQPQHF. The sequenced DNA is TGTGCCAGCAGCTTACAGGGTAATCAGCCCCAGCATTTT.